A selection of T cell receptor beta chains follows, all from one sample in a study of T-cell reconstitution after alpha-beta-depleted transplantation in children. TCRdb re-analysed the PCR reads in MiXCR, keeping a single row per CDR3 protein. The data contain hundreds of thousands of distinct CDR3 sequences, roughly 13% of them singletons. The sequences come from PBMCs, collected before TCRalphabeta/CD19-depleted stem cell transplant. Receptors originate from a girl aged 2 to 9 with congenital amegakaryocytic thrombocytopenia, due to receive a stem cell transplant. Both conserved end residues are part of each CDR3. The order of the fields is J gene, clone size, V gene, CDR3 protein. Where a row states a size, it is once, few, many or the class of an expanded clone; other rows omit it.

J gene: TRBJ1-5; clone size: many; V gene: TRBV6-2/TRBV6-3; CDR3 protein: CASSWAGVRGNQPQHF
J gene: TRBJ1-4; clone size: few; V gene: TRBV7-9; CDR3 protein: CASSPVLLTGDREKLFF
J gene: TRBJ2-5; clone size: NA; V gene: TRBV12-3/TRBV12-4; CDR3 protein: CASSNPGGGETQYF
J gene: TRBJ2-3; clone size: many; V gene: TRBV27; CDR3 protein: CASSLSRPGDTQYF
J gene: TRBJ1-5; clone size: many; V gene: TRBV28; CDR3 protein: CASRFVWGSNQPQHF
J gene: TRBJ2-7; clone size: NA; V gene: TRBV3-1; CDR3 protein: CATTQEDPSGRTYEQYF
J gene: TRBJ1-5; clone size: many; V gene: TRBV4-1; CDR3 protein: CASSQRTPNQPQHF
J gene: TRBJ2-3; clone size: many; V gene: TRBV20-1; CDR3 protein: CSAQGPPGDTQYF
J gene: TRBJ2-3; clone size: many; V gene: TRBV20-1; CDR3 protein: CSAPKSTDTQYF
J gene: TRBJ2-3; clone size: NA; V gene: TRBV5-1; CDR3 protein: CASSLEDRTRTDTQYF
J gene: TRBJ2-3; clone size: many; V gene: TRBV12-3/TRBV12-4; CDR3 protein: CASKISGGTDTQYF
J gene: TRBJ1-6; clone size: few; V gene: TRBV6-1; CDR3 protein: CASSGTTGRSPLHF
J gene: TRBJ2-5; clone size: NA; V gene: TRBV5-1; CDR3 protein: CASSGGLAGDEETQYF
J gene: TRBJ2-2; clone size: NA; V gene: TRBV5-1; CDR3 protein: CASSGRAEAGELFF
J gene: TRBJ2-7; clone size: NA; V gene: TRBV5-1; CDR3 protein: CASSLVTAGGPYEQYF
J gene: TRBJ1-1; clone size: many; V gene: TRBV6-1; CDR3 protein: CASMAGYNTEAFF
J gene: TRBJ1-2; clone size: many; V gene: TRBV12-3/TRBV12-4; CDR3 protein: CASTQLKGGGYGYTF
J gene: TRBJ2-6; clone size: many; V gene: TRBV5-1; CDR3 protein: CASSTGTGANVLTF
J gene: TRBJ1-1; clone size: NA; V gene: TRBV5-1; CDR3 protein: CASRAGTSNTEAFF
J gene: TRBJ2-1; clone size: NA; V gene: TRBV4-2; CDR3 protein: CASSPRISWRLAGEETYNEQFF
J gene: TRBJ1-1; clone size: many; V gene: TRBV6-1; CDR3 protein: CASTERTGPEAFF
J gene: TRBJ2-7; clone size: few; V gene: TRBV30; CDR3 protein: CAWSRTDLLEQYF
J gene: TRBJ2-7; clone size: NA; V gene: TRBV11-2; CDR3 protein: CASSPGANSYEQYF